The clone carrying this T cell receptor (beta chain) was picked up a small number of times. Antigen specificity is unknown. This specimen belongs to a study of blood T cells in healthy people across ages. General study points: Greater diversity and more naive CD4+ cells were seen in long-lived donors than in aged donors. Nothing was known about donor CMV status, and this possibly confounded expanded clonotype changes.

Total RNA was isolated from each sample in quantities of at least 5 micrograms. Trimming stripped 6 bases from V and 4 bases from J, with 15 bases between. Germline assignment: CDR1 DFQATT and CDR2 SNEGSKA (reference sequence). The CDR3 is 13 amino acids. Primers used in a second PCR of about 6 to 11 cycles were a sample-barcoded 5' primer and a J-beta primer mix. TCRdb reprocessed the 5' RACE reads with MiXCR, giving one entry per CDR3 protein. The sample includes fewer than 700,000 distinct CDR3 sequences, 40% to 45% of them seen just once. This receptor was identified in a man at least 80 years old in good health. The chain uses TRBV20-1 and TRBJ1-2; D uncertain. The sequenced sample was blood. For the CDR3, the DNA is TGCAGTGCGCAGAGGCCAGAAGGCTATGGCTACACCTTC. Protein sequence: CSAQRPEGYGYTF.